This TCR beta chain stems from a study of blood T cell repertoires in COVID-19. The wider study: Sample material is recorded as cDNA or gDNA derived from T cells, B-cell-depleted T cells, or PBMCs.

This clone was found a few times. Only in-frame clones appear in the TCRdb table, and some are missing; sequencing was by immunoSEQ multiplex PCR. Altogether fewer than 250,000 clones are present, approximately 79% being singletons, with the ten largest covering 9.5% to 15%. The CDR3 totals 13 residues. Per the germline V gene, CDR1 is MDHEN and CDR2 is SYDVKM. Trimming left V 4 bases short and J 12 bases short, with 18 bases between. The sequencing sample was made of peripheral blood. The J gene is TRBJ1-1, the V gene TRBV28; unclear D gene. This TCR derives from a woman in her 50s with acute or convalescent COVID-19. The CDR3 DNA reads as TGTGCCAGCAGTTACAATTATGTAATGTCGACTTTCTTT. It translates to CASSYNYVMSTFF.